This entry concerns a single T cell receptor beta chain. No antigen is known for it. Measured with immunoSEQ multiplex PCR; TCRdb has only the in-frame clones, and not every one. The data show a few hundred thousand clones, 50% to 75% seen once. This entry is derived from a study of shared clonotypes between healthy human individuals. On the study more broadly: CD8 memory received one plate per donor, CD8 naive two, CD4 memory three and CD4 naive three. General observations from the study: Clonotype sharing across a few donors was observed for around 4.5% of naive CD4 clonotypes.

Donors were Caucasian adults residing in Nashville, Tennessee, USA. Trimming shortened V by 10 bases and J by 3 bases, and 12 bases separated the two germline ends. CDR1 and CDR2 from the germline V gene are MNHEY and SMNVEV (reference sequence). This CDR3 contains 13 residues. The chain uses TRBV27 and TRBJ1-4; no clear D gene. Sequenced sample: memory CD4+ T cells sorted from blood. Subset denoted: CD45RA-negative fraction. The origin of this receptor is a man aged 25 to 40 in good health. DNA for the CDR3: TGTGCCACAAGAGGCGGATCTAATGAAAAACTGTTTTTT. Translating gives CATRGGSNEKLFF.